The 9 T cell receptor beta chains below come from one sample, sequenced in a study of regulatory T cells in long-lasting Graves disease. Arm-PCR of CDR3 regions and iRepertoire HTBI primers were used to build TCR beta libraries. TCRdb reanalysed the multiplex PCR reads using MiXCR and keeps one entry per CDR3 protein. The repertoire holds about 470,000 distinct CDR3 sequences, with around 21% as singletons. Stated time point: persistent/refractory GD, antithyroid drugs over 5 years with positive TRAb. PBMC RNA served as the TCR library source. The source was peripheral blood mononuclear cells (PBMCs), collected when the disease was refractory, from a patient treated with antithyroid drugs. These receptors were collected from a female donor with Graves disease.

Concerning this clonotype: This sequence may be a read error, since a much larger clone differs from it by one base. The CDR3 spells CASIRTFSGKEGRNTEAFF. The CDR3 DNA is TGTGCCAGCATACGTACCTTTTCGGGGAAGGAAGGGAGGAACACTGAAGCTTTCTTT. V is TRBV6-2 or TRBV6-3 and J is TRBJ1-1, with D unresolved. The CDR3 consists of 19 residues. Germline CDR1 and CDR2: MNHEY and SVGEGT. Trimming stripped 7 bases from V and 1 base from J, with 28 bases between.

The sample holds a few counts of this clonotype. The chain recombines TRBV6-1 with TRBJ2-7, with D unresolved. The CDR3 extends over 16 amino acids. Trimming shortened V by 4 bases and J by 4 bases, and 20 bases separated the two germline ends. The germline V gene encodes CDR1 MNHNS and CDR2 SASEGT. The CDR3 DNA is TGTGCCAGCAGTGGGTCGAGGACCAACGGAGTTTACGAGCAGTACTTC. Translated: CASSGSRTNGVYEQYF.

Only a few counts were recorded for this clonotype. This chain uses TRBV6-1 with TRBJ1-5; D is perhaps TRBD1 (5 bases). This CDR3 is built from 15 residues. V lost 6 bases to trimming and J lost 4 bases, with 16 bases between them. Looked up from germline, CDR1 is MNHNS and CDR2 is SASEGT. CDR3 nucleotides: TGTGCCAGCAGCAACTACAGGACGGGAAATCAGCCCCAGCATTTT. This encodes CASSNYRTGNQPQHF.

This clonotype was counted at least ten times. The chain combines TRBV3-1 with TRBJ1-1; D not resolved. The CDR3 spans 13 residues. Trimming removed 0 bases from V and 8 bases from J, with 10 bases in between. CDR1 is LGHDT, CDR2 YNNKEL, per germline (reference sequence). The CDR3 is CASSQDRMAEAFF. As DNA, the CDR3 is TGTGCCAGCAGCCAAGATCGAATGGCAGAAGCTTTCTTT.

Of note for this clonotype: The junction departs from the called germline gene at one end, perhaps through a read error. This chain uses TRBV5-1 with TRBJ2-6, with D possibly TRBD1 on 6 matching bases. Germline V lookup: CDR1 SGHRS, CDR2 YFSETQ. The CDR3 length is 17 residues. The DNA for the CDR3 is TGCGCCAACAGCTCTATTCCCCAGGGGTCTGGGGCCAACGTCCTGACTTTC. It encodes CANSSIPQGSGANVLTF.

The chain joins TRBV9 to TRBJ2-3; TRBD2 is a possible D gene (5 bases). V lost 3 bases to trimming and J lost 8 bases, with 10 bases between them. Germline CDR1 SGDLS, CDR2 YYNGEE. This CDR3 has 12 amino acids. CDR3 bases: TGTGCCAGCAGCGCCCCTCGGGGTACGCAGTATTTT. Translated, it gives CASSAPRGTQYF.

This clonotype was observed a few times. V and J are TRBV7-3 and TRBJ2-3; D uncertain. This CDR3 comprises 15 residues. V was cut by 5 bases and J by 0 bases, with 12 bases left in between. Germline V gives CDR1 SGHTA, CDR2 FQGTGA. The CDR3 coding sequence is TGTGCCAGCAGCCCAAGAGCTGCTAGCACAGATACGCAGTATTTT. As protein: CASSPRAASTDTQYF.

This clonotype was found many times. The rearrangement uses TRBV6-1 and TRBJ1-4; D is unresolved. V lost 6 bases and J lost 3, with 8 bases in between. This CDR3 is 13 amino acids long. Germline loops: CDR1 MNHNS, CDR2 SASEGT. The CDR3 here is CASRAQSNEKLFF. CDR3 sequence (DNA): TGTGCCAGCAGGGCACAATCTAATGAAAAACTGTTTTTT.

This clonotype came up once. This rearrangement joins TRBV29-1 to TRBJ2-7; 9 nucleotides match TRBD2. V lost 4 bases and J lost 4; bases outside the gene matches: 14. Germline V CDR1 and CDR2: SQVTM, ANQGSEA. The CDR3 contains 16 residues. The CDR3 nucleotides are TGCAGCGTTGTAGGGAGTGGGCGGGAGGGCCGATACGAGCAGTACTTC. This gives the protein CSVVGSGREGRYEQYF.